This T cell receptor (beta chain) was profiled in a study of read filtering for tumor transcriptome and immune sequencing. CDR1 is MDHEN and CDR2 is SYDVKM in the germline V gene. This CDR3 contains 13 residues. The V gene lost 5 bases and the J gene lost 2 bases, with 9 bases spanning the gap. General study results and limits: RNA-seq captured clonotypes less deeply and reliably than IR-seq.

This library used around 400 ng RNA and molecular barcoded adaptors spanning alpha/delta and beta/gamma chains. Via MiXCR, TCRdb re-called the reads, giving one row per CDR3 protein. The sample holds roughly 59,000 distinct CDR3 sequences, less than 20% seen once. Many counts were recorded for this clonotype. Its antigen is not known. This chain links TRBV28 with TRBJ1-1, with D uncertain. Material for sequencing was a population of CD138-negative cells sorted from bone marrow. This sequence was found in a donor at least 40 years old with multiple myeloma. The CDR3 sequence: CASSGGINTEAFF. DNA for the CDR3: TGTGCCAGCAGTGGAGGAATTAACACTGAAGCTTTCTTT. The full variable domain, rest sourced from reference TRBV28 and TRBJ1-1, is DVKVTQSSRYLVKRTGEKVFLECVQDMDHENMFWYRQDPGLGLRLIYFSYDVKMKEKGDIPEGYSVSREKKERFSLILESASTNQTSMYLCASSGGINTEAFFGQGTRLTVV.